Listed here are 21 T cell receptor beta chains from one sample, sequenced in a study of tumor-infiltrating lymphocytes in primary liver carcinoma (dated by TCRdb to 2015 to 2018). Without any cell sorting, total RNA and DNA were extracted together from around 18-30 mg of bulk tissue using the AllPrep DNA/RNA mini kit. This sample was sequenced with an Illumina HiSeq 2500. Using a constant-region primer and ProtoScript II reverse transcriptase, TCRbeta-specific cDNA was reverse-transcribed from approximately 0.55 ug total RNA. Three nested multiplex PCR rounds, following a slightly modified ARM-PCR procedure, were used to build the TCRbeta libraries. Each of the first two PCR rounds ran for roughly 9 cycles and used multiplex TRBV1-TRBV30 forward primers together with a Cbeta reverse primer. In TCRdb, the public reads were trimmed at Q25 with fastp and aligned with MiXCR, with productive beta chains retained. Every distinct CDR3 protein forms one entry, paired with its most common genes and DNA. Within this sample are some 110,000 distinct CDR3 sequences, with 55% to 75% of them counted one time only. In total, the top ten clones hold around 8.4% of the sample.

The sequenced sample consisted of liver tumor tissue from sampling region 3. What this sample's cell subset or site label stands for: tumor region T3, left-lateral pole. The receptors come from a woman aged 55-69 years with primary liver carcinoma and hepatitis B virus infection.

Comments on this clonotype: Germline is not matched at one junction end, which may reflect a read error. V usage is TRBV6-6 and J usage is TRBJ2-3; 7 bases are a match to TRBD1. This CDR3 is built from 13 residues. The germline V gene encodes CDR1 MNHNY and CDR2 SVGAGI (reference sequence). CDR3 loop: CASSNTGADTQCF. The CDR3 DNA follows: TGTGCCAGCAGTAACACAGGGGCAGATACGCAGTGTTTT.

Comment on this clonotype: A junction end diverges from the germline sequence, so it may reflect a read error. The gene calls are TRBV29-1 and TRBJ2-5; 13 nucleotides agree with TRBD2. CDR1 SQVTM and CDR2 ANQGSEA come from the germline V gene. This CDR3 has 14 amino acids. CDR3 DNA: TGCAACGTTGAGGGGACTAGCGGGATGGAGACCCAGTACTTC. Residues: CNVEGTSGMETQYF.

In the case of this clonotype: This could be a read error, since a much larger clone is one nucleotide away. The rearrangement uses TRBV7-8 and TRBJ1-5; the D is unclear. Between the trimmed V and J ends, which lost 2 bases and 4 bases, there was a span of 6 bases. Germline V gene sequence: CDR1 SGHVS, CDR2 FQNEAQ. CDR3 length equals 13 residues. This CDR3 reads CASSLWANQPQHF. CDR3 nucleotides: TGTGCCAGCAGCTTATGGGCTAATCAGCCCCAGCATTTT.

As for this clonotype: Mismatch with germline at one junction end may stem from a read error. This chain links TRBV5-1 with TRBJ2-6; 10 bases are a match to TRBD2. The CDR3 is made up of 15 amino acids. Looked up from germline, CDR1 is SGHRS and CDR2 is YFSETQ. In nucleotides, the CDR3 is TGCGCCAGCAAAGCGGGAGGGCCTGGGGCCAACGTCCCGACTTTC. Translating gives CASKAGGPGANVPTF. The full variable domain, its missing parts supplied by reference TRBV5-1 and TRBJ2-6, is KAGVTQTPRYLIKTRGQQVTLSCSPISGHRSVSWYQQTPGQGLQFLFEYFSETQRNKGNFPGRFSGRQFSNSRSEMNVSTLELGDSALYLCASKAGGPGANVPTFGAGSRLTVL.

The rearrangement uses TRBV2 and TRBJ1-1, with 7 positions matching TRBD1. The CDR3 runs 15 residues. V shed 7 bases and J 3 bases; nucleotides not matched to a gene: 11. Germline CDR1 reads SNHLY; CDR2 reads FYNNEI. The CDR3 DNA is TGTGCCAGCAATGATTGGAAGGGGGCATACACTGAAGCTTTCTTT. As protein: CASNDWKGAYTEAFF.

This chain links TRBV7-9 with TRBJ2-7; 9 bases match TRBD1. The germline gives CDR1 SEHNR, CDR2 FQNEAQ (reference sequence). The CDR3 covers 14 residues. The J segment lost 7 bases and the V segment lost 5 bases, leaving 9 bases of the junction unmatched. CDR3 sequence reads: CASSRQGVMEEQYF. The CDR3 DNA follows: TGTGCCAGCAGCCGACAGGGGGTAATGGAGGAGCAGTACTTC.

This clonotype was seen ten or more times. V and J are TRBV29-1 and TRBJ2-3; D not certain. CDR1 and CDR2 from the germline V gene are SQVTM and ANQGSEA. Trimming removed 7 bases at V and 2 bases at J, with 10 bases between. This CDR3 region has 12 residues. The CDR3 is CSAKQSTDTQYF. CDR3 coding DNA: TGCAGCGCCAAGCAGTCCACAGATACGCAGTATTTT.

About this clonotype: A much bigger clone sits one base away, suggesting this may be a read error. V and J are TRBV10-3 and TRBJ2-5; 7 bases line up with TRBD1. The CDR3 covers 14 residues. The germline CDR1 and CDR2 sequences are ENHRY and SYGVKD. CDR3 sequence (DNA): TGTGCCATCAGTAAAGGGACAGCCCAAGAGATCCAGTACTTC. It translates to CAISKGTAQEIQYF.

The CDR3 sequence: CASIRKLGLATYNEQFF. As DNA, the CDR3 is TGTGCCAGCATCCGAAAACTGGGACTAGCTACTTACAATGAGCAGTTCTTC. This chain joins TRBV5-5 and TRBJ2-1, with 9 bases that match TRBD2. In germline, CDR1 is SGHKS, CDR2 YYEKEE (reference sequence). Losses at the gene ends were 6 bases for V and 4 bases for J; bases not matched to a gene: 14. The CDR3 sequence is 17 residues long.

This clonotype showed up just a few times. This CDR3 reads CASSGTSGSGIVKNIQYF. CDR3 in DNA: TGTGCCAGCAGTGGGACTAGCGGGAGTGGTATTGTCAAAAACATTCAGTACTTC. The chain carries TRBV6-5 and TRBJ2-4, with 14 nucleotides matching TRBD2. The CDR3 length is 18 residues. The germline V gene encodes CDR1 MNHEY and CDR2 SVGAGI. V was pared by 5 bases and J by 3 bases, with 9 bases of the junction left unmatched.

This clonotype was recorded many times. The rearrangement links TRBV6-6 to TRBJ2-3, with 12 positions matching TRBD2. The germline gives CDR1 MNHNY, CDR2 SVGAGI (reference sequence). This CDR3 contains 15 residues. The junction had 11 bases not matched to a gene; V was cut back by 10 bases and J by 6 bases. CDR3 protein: CAIQTSGRASDTQYF. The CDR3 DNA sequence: TGTGCCATTCAGACTAGCGGGAGAGCCTCGGATACGCAGTATTTT.

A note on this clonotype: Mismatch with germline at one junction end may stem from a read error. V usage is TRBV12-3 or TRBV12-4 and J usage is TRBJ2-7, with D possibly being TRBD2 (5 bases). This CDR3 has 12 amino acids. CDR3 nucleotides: TGTGGCAGCGGTAGCGTCGCCTACGGGCAGTACTTC. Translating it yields CGSGSVAYGQYF.

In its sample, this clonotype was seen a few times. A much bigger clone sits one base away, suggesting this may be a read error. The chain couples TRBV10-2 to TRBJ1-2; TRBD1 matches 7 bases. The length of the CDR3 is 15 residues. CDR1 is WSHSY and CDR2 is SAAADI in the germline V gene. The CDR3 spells CAGSPTGALSHGYTF. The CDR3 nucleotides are TGCGCCGGCAGTCCCACAGGGGCGCTCTCGCATGGCTACACCTTC.

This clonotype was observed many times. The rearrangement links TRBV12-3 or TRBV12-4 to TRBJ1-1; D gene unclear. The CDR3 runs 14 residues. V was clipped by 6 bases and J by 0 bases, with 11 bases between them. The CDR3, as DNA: TGTGCCAGCAGGAGTAGAGCCATGAACACTGAAGCTTTCTTT. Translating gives CASRSRAMNTEAFF.

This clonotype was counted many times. The CDR3 loop is CASSRTSGTTDAQYF. The DNA of the CDR3 is TGTGCCAGCAGCCGAACTAGCGGGACAACTGACGCGCAGTATTTT. This rearrangement joins TRBV11-3 to TRBJ2-3; 10 positions match TRBD2. CDR1 and CDR2 from the germline V gene are SGHNT and YENEEA. The CDR3 covers 15 residues. The J segment lost 10 bases and the V segment lost 5 bases, leaving 12 bases of the junction unmatched. The complete variable domain, with remaining parts taken from reference TRBV11-3 and TRBJ2-3, reads EAGVVQSPRYKIIEKKQPVAFWCNPISGHNTLYWYLQNLGQGPELLIRYENEEAVDDSQLPKDRFSAERLKGVDSTLKIQPAELGDSAVYLCASSRTSGTTDAQYFGPGTRLTVL.

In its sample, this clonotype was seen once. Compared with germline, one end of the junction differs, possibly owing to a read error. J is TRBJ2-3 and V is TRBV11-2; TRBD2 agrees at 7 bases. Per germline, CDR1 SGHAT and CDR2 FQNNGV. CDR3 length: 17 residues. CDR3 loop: CTSSSAGGGSPTDTQYF. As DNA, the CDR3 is TGTACCAGCAGCTCCGCGGGTGGCGGGAGCCCCACAGATACGCAGTATTTT.

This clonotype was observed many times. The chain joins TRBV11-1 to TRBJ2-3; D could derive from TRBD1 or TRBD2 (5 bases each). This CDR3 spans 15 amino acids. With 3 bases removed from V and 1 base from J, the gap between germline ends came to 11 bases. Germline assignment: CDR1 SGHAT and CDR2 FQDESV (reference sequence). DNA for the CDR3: TGTGCCAGCAGCTTGGGGCCGGGACGCACAGATACGCAGTATTTT. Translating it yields CASSLGPGRTDTQYF. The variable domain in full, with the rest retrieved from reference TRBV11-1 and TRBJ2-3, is EAEVAQSPRYKITEKSQAVAFWCDPISGHATLYWYRQILGQGPELLVQFQDESVVDDSQLPKDRFSAERLKGVDSTLKIQPAELGDSAMYLCASSLGPGRTDTQYFGPGTRLTVL.

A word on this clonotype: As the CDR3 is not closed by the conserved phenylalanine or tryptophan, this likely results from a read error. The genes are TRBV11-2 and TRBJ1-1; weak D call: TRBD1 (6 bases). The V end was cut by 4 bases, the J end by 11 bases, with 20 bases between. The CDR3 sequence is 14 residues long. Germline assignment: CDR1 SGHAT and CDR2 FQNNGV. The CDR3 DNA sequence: TGTGCCAGCAGCTCACTACAGGGAGAGTCCGGGGCTTTCTGT. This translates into CASSSLQGESGAFC.

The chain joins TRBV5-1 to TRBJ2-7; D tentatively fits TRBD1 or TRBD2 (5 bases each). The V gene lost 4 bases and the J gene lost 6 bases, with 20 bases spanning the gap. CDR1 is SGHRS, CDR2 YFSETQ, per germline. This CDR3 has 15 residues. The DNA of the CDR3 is TGCGCCAGCAGCCGAAATAGGGGCTCTGGGGGCGAGCAGTACTTC. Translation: CASSRNRGSGGEQYF.

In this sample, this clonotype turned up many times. DNA for the CDR3: TGTGCCAGCAGCGACGACAGGAATCAGCCCCAGCATTTT. Its protein is CASSDDRNQPQHF. The V gene is TRBV11-2, the J gene TRBJ1-5; D is perhaps TRBD1 (6 bases). This CDR3 spans 13 amino acids. The V and J ends lost 5 bases and 4 bases respectively, with 9 bases between them. Germline CDR1 reads SGHAT; CDR2 reads FQNNGV.

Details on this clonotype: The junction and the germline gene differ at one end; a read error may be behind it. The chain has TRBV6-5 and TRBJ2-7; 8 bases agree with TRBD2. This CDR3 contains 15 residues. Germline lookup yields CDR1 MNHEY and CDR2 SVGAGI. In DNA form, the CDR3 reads TGTGTCAGCAGCAAAACTAGCGGAAGCTCATACGAGCAGTACTTC. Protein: CVSSKTSGSSYEQYF.